These 2 T cell receptor beta chains were all obtained from the same sample, sequenced in a study of identical twins. Each CDR3 protein gets one entry after TCRdb re-called the 5' RACE reads with MiXCR. The sample lists around 240,000 distinct CDR3 sequences, roughly 7% seen once, with under 4% in the top ten. The same sample was also used in a study of yellow fever vaccine responses in identical twins.

The sequenced sample consisted of memory (CD45RO+) T cells sorted from blood. These receptors all stem from a woman younger than 35 in good health.

The chain combines TRBV12-3 or TRBV12-4 with TRBJ1-5; 9 bases agree with TRBD1. V shed 5 bases, J shed 2 bases, and the junction held 4 bases outside the gene matches. The length of the CDR3 is 15 residues. The CDR3 coding sequence is TGTGCCAGCAGTAAAACAGGGGGCGGCAATCAGCCCCAGCATTTT. Translated, it gives CASSKTGGGNQPQHF.

In its sample, this clonotype was seen many times. The chain combines TRBV7-9 with TRBJ1-6; weak D call: TRBD1 (5 bases). This CDR3 is built from 13 residues. The V and J ends lost 4 bases and 7 bases respectively, with 8 bases between them. Germline CDR1 and CDR2: SEHNR and FQNEAQ (reference sequence). CDR3 sequence: CASSYSGNSPLHF. In nucleotides, the CDR3 is TGTGCCAGCAGCTACTCAGGGAATTCACCCCTCCACTTT.